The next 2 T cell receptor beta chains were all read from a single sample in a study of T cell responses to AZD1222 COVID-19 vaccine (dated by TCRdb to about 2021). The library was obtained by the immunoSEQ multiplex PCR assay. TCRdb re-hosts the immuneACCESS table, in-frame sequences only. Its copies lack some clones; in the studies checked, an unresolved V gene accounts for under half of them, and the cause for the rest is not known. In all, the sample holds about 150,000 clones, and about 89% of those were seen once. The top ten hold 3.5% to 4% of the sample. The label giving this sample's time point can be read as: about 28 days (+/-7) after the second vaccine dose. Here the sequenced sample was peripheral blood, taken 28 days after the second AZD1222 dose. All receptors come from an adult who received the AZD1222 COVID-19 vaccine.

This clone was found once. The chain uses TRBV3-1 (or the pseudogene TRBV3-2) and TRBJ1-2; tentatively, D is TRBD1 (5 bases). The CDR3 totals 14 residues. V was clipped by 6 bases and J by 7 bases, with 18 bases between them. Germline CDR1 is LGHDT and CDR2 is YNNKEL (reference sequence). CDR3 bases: TGTGCCAGCAGGCAAAATCGGGAGAGGGGTGGCTACACCTTC. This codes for CASRQNRERGGYTF.

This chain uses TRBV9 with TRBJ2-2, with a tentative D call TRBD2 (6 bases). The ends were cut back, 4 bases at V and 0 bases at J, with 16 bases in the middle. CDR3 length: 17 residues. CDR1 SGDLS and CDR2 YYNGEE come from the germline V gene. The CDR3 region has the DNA TGTGCCAGCAGCACAACCCCCGGGACTCCGAACACCGGGGAGCTGTTTTTT. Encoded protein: CASSTTPGTPNTGELFF. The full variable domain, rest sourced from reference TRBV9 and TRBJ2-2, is DSGVTQTPKHLITATGQRVTLRCSPRSGDLSVYWYQQSLDQGLQFLIQYYNGEERAKGNILERFSAQQFPDLHSELNLSSLELGDSALYFCASSTTPGTPNTGELFFGEGSRLTVL.